This passage covers 4 T cell receptor beta chains from one sample sequenced in a study of T cells after yellow fever vaccination. TCRdb re-called the 5' RACE reads with MiXCR, one entry per CDR3 protein. Here the sample spans some 300,000 distinct CDR3 sequences, 8.5% to 10% being singletons. The material sequenced was CD4+ T cells sorted from PBMCs, taken 5 days after the yellow fever booster vaccination. All receptors come from a man between 18 and 35 years old who received the YFV17D yellow fever vaccine.

The V call is TRBV18, the J call TRBJ2-1; TRBD2 aligns across 15 bases. Trimming removed 3 bases from V and 0 bases from J; junction bases left unmatched: 6. This CDR3 has 19 residues. Germline V CDR1 and CDR2: KGHSH, LQKENI. The CDR3 sequence is CASSPRTSGGGSSYNEQFF. The CDR3 DNA reads TGTGCCAGCTCACCGAGGACTAGCGGGGGGGGAAGCTCCTACAATGAGCAGTTCTTC.

This clonotype was seen many times. This rearrangement joins TRBV10-3 to TRBJ2-7; the match to TRBD1 covers 7 bases. The CDR3 has 17 amino acids. V shed 0 bases and J 6 bases; nucleotides not matched to a gene: 14. The germline V gene has CDR1 ENHRY and CDR2 SYGVKD. CDR3 in DNA: TGTGCCATCAGTGAGTCGACGCGGGTAGGGGGCTGGCGCGAGCAGTACGTC. It codes for CAISESTRVGGWREQYV.

This clonotype was seen a handful of times. V and J are TRBV3-1 and TRBJ1-6; D uncertain. This CDR3 region has 14 residues. V lost 0 bases to trimming and J lost 10 bases, with 10 bases between them. Germline V CDR1 and CDR2: LGHDT, YNNKEL (reference sequence). The CDR3 protein is CASSQENSQSPLHF. The CDR3 nucleotides are TGTGCCAGCAGCCAAGAGAACAGTCAATCACCCCTCCACTTT.

The chain combines TRBV7-9 with TRBJ2-1; 10 positions match TRBD1. Trimming took 6 bases from V and 2 from J; bases not matched to a gene: 4. Germline loops: CDR1 SEHNR, CDR2 FQNEAQ (reference sequence). The CDR3 has 15 amino acids. The CDR3 loop is CASRRGQGAYNEQFF. DNA of the CDR3: TGTGCCAGCAGACGAGGACAGGGGGCCTACAATGAGCAGTTCTTC.